The entry below describes one T cell receptor (beta chain). The antigen it binds to is not known. No base quality information exists; no much larger clone differs at one position. Patients with autoimmune disease history or receiving systemic immunosuppression were excluded from the trial. In every dose cohort, peripheral blood was drawn for TCR sequencing at baseline, cycle 4 day 1, and cycle 7 day 1. The samples were taken from a phase I, first-in-human, multicenter, open-label dose-escalation trial of ivuxolimab. The trial enrolled adults with locally advanced or metastatic head and neck squamous cell, hepatocellular, melanoma or renal cell carcinoma. CD4+ and CD8+ T cells were sorted separately from peripheral blood before TCR sequencing. The sample comes from a study of OX40 agonist ivuxolimab in advanced cancers. Background for the entire study: Ivuxolimab, which targeted the costimulatory receptor OX40 (CD134), was an agonistic, fully human IgG2 monoclonal antibody. Of the roughly 51 patients in dose escalation, about 19 had hepatocellular carcinoma, roughly 15 had melanoma, 9 had renal cell carcinoma and 9 had head and neck cancer. The purpose of peripheral TCRbeta sequencing was to test whether ivuxolimab changed TCR sequence diversity and led to clonal T-cell expansion. Partial responses occurred in three dose-escalation patients: two with cutaneous melanoma and one with hepatocellular carcinoma. The paper reports the monotherapy dose-escalation portion (N ≈ 50 patients) of the phase I ivuxolimab trial. In the dose-escalation cohort, 70% to 90% of patients were male, and the mean age was roughly 56 years with a range of roughly 20 to 80. Intravenous ivuxolimab was administered to patients every 2 weeks at six dose levels: 0.01, 0.1, 0.3, 1.5, 3 and 10 mg/kg. Patients were allowed to have had prior anti-PD-1, anti-PD-L1 or anti-CTLA-4 therapy, and 40% of the dose-escalation patients had been treated with checkpoint inhibitors. What the work shows at the level of the full study, not this receptor alone: The antigen specificity of the peripheral T cells that underwent clonal expansion was not determined. Low levels of normalized T-cell clonal expansion were also seen in some nonresponding patients. In the 0.1-3.0 mg/kg groups, partial responders were among the patients with the lowest normalized peripheral clonal expansion, particularly in CD8+ T cells. After ivuxolimab, expanded clones were on average more numerous among CD8+ T cells than among CD4+ T cells. Clonal expansion of both CD4+ and CD8+ blood T cells was observed from baseline to week 6 at doses 0.1 to 3.0 mg/kg.

CDR1 and CDR2 were assigned from the germline V gene as MDHEN and SYDVKM. The V end gives up 6 bases and the J end 4 bases, leaving 10 bases in the junction not matched to a gene. The CDR3, cysteine through phenylalanine, is 16 amino acids long. Only the CDR3 DNA stays, 48 bases, in frame from base 1. Genomic DNA was isolated from the sorted cells so that the TCRbeta CDR3 region could be sequenced. The immunoSEQ Assay was used for sequencing of TCRbeta CDR3 regions. TCRdb mirrors the immuneACCESS table, restricted to in-frame sequences. Some clones are absent from its copies; in checked studies, under half trace to an unresolved V gene, and the reason for the others is unknown. For this sample the table gives some 99,000 clones, of which approximately 95% were detected only once. The ten largest clones represent about 0.17% of the sample.

This specimen was CD4+ or CD8+ T cells sorted from blood, taken in a trial of the OX40 agonist ivuxolimab. This TCR came from an adult with an advanced solid tumor such as melanoma, head and neck, liver or kidney cancer. The chain is assembled from TRBV28 and TRBJ2-7, and TRBD1 aligns with 12 junction nucleotides. The nucleotides are TGTGCCAGCAGCCAGGGGACAGGGGGCCCCTTGTACGAGCAGTACTTC. Its product reads: CASSQGTGGPLYEQYF.